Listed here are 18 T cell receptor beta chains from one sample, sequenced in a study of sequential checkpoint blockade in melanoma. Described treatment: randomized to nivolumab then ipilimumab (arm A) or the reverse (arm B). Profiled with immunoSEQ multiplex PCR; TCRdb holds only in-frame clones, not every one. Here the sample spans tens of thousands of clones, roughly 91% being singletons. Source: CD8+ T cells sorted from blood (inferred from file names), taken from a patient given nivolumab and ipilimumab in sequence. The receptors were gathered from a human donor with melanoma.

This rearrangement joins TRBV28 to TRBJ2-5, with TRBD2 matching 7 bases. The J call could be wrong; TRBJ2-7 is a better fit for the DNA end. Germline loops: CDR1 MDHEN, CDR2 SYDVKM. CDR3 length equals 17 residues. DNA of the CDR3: TGTGCCAGCAGTTTAGTAGCCAGCGGGATAGGATCCTACGAGCAGTACTTC. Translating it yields CASSLVASGIGSYEQYF.

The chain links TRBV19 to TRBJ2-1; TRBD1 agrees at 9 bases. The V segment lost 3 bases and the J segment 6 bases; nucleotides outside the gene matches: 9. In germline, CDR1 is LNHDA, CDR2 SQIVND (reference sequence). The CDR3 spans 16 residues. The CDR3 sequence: CASSILWTGALNEQFF. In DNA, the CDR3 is TGTGCCAGTAGTATTCTTTGGACAGGGGCCCTCAATGAGCAGTTCTTC.

CDR3 in DNA: TGTGCCAGCAGCCTGGGGACAGGCATGGCTTTCTTT. Its translation is CASSLGTGMAFF. The J gene is TRBJ1-1, the V gene TRBV4-2, with TRBD1 identical over 8 bases. V was clipped by 4 bases and J by 11 bases; unmatched bases: 6. This CDR3 has 12 residues. CDR1 and CDR2 from the germline V gene are LGHNA and YNFKEQ.

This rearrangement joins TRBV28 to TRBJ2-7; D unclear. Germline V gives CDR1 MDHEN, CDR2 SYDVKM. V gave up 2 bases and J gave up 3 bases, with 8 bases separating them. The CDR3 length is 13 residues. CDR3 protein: CASSLTVRYEQYF. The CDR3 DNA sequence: TGTGCCAGCAGTTTAACAGTCCGCTACGAGCAGTACTTC.

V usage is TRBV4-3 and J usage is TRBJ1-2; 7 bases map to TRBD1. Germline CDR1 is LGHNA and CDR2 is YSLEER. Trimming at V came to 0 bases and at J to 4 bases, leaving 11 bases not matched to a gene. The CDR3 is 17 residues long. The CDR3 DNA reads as TGCGCCAGCAGCCAAGATGGGGGTAGGGGGCGCGCCTATGGCTACACCTTC. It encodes CASSQDGGRGRAYGYTF.

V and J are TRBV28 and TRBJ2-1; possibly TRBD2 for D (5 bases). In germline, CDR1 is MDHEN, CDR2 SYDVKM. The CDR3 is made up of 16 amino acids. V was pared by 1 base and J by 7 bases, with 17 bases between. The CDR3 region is CASSLYESPPGNEQFF. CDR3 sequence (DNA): TGTGCCAGCAGTTTATACGAGTCCCCCCCGGGGAATGAGCAGTTCTTC.

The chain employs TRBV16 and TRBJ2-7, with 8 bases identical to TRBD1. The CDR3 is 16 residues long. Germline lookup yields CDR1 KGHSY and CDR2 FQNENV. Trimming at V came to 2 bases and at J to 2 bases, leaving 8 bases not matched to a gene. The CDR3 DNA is TGTGCCAGCAGCCAAAATTGGCAGGGGGCCCCCTACGAGCAGTACTTC. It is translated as CASSQNWQGAPYEQYF. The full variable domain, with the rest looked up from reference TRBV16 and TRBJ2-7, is GEEVAQTPKHLVRGEGQKAKLYCAPIKGHSYVFWYQQVLKNEFKFLISFQNENVFDETGMPKERFSAKCLPNSPCSLEIQATKLEDSAVYFCASSQNWQGAPYEQYFGPGTRLTVT.

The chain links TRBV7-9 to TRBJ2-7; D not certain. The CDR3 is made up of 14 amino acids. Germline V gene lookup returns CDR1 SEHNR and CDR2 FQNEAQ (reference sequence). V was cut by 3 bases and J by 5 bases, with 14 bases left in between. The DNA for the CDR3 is TGTGCCAGCAGCTTGACACCTAATGTCCACGAGCAGTACTTC. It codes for CASSLTPNVHEQYF.

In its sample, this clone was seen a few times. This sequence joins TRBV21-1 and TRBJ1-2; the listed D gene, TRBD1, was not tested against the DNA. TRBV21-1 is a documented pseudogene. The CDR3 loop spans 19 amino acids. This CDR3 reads CASSSPLLGQGRKNYGYTF. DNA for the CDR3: TGTGCCAGCAGCTCTCCTCTCCTAGGACAGGGGAGGAAGAACTATGGCTACACCTTC.

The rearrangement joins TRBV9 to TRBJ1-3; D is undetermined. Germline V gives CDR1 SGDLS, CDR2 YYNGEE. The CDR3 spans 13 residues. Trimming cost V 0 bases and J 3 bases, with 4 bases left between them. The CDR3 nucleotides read TGTGCCAGCAGCGTAGGAGATGGAAACACCATATATTTT. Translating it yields CASSVGDGNTIYF.

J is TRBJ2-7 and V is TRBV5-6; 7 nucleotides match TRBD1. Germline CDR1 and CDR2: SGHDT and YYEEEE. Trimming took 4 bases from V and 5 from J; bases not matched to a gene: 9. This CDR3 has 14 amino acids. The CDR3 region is CASSRGRGGDEQYF. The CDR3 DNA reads TGTGCCAGCAGCAGGGGGCGAGGGGGCGACGAGCAGTACTTC.

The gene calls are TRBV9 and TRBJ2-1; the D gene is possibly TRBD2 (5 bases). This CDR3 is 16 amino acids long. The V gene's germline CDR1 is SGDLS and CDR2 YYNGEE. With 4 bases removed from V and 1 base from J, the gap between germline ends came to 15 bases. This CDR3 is CASSTGLSSSYNEQFF. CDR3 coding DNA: TGTGCCAGCAGCACCGGACTCTCAAGTTCCTACAATGAGCAGTTCTTC.

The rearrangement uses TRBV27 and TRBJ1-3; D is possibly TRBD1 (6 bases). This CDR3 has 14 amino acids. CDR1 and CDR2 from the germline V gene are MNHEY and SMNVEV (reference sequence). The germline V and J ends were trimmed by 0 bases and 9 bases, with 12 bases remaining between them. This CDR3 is CASSLSPTGTTIYF. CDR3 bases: TGTGCCAGCAGTTTATCCCCTACAGGGACCACCATATATTTT.

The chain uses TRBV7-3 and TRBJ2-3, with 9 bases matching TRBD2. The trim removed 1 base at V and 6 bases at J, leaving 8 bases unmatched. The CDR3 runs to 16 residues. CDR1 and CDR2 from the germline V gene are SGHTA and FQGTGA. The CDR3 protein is CASSLIGGGAGDTQYF. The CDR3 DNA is TGTGCCAGCAGCTTAATCGGCGGGGGGGCCGGCGATACGCAGTATTTT.

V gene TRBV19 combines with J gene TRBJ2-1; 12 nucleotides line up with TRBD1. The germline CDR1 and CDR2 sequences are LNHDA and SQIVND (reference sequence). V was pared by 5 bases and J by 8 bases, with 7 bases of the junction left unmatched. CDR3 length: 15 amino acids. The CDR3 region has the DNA TGTGCCAGTAGTCCCGGGACAGGGGGCGAATATGAGCAGTTCTTC. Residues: CASSPGTGGEYEQFF.

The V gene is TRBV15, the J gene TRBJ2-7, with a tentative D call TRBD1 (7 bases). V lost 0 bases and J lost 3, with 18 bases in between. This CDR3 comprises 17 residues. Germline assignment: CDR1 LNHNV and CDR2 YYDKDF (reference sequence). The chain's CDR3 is CATSRDLPQGGIYEQYV. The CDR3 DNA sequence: TGTGCCACCAGCAGAGATTTACCCCAGGGGGGCATCTACGAGCAGTACGTC.

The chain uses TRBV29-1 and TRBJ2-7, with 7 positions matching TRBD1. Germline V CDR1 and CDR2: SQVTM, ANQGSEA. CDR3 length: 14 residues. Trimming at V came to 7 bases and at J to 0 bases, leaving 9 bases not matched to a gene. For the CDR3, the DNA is TGCAGCGCCCTCTCAGGGGGTGACTCCTACGAGCAGTACGTC. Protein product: CSALSGGDSYEQYV.

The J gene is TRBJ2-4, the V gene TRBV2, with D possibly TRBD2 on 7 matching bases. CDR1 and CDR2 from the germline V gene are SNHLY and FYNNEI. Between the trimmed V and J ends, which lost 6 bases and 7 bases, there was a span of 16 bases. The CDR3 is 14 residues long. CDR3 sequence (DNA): TGTGCCAGCAGGGGGGGGGCGAATATGAACATTCAGTACTTC. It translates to CASRGGANMNIQYF.